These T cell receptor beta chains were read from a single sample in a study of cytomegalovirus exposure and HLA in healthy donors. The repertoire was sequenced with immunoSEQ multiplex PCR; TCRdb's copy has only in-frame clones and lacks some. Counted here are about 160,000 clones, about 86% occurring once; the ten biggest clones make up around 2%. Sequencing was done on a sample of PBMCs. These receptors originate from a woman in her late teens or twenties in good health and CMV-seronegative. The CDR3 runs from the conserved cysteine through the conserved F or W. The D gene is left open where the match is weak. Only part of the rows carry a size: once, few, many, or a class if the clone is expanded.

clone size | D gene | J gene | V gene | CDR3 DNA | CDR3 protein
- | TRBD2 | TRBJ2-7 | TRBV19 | TGTGCCAGTAGTATAGAGGACCTAGCGGGACGGAACGAGCAGTACTTC | CASSIEDLAGRNEQYF
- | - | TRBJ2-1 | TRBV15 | TGTGCCACCAGCAGAGATCCCCCCATTAGGTTAGCGCGAAGCTCCTACAATGAGCAGTTCTTC | CATSRDPPIRLARSSYNEQFF
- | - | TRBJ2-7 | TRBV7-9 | TGTGCCAGCAGCTTAGTAGGGGTAACGGAGGAGCAGTACTTC | CASSLVGVTEEQYF
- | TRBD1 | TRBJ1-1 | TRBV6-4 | TGTGCCAGCAGCCCGGGACAGGGGAACACTGAAGCTTTCTTT | CASSPGQGNTEAFF
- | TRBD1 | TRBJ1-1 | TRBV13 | TGTGCCAGCAGCCGCACAGGGGAGGCCACTGAAGCTTTCTTT | CASSRTGEATEAFF
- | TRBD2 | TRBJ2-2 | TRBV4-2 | TGTGCCAGCAGCCAAGGCGGGGAGGGCACCGGGGAGCTGTTTTTT | CASSQGGEGTGELFF
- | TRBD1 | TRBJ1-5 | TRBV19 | TGTGCCAGTATGAGGGGGCAAGGGGTTCGGGGAAATCAGCCCCAGCATTTT | CASMRGQGVRGNQPQHF
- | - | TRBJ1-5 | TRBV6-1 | TGTGCCAGCAGTGAACCCTTATTGGGAGTTAGCAATCAGCCCCAGCATTTT | CASSEPLLGVSNQPQHF
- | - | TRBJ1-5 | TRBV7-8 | TGTGCCAGCAGCTTAGGAGCACCCAGGACAAATCAGCCCCAGCATTTT | CASSLGAPRTNQPQHF
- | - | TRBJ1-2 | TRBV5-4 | TGTGCCAGCAGCTTGGCGGTACTAGGCTATGGCTACACCTTC | CASSLAVLGYGYTF
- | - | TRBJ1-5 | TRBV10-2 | TGCGCCAGCAGCGAGCCGGGAAATCAGCCCCAGCATTTT | CASSEPGNQPQHF
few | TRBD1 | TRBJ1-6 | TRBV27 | TGTGCCAGCGCCGACAGGGATAATTCACCCCTCCACTTT | CASADRDNSPLHF
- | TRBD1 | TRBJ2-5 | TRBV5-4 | TGTGCCAGCAGCAGAGGGACAGGGAGGGAGACCCAGTACTTC | CASSRGTGRETQYF
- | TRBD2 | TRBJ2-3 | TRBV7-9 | TGTGCCAGCAGCTTATGGGGTAGCGGGGGCAAGGTGGATACGCAGTATTTT | CASSLWGSGGKVDTQYF
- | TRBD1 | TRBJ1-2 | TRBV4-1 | TGCGCCAGCAGTCGAACGACAGGGTATAACGGCTACACCTTC | CASSRTTGYNGYTF
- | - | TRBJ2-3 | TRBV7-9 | TGTGCCAGCAGCGCGGGACTCCCAGAAGCAGATACGCAGTATTTT | CASSAGLPEADTQYF
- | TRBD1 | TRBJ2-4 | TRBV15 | TGTGCCACCAGCAGAGAGGGACAGGGGAGGAACATTCAGTACTTC | CATSREGQGRNIQYF
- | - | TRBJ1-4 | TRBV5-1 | TGCGCCAGCAGCTTGGAACGGCAGGGCAATGAAAAACTGTTTTTT | CASSLERQGNEKLFF
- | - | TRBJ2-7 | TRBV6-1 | TGTGCCAGCAGGAGGAACTGGAACGAGCAGTACTTC | CASRRNWNEQYF
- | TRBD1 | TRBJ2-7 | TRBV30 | TGTGCCTGGAGTGGAAGCTCTGGGACAGGGATCCACGAGCAGTACTTC | CAWSGSSGTGIHEQYF
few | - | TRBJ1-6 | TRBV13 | TGTGCCAGCAGCTTGGGGCGGCGTAATTCACCCCTCCACTTT | CASSLGRRNSPLHF
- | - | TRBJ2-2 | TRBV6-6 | TGTGCCACCTACGAAACCGGGGAGCTGTTTTTT | CATYETGELFF
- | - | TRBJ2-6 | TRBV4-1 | TGCGCCAGCAGCGGGCCCAGGGGATCTGGGGCCAACGTCCTGACTTTC | CASSGPRGSGANVLTF
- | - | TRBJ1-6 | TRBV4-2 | TGTGCCAGCAGCCAAAAGGTCCAGGGAAGCTCACCCCTCCACTTT | CASSQKVQGSSPLHF
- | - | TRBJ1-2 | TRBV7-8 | TGTGCCAGCAGCTTACCCTTTAACTATGGCTACACCTTC | CASSLPFNYGYTF
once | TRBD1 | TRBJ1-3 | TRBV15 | TGTGCCACCAGCGGGACAGCTGGAAACACCATATATTTT | CATSGTAGNTIYF
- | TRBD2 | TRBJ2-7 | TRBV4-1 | TGCGCCAGCAGCCAAACTGGACTAGCGGACTCCTACGAGCAGTACTTC | CASSQTGLADSYEQYF
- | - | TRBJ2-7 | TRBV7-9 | TGTGCCAGCAGCTTAGCAAGGGGGCTGGACACAGCCCTGGAGGGGGAGCAGTACTTC | CASSLARGLDTALEGEQYF
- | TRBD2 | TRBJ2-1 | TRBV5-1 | TGCGCCAGCAGCTTCGGAACTAGCGGGAGAGGGAATGAGCAGTTCTTC | CASSFGTSGRGNEQFF
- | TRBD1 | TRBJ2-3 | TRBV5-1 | TGCGCCAGCAGCCGGGACAGGGTTCGCACAGATACGCAGTATTTT | CASSRDRVRTDTQYF
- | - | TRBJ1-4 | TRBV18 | TGTGCCAGCTCACCACGCCGGGACACCCTGGGAACTAATGAAAAACTGTTTTTT | CASSPRRDTLGTNEKLFF
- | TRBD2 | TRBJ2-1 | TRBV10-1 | TGCGCCAGCAGTCAAACCTCTAGCGGTGAGCAGTTCTTC | CASSQTSSGEQFF
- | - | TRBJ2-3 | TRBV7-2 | TGTGCCAGCAGCTTAAGCCGGGAAGATACGCAGTATTTT | CASSLSREDTQYF
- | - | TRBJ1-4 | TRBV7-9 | TGTGCCAGCAGCTCCGGACAGATCACCTATGAAAAACTGTTTTTT | CASSSGQITYEKLFF
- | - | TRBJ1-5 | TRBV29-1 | TGCAGCGGTCGGACAGTGCGGAGCAATCAGCCCCAGCATTTT | CSGRTVRSNQPQHF
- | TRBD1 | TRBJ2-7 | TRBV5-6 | TGTGCCAGCAGCTCCAAGGACAGGGTGCTAGCGTACGAGCAGTACTTC | CASSSKDRVLAYEQYF
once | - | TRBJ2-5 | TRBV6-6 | TGTGCCAGCAGGGTGGGGGAGGTAGTACAAGAGACCCAGTACTTC | CASRVGEVVQETQYF
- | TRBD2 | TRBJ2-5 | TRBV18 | TGTGCCAGCTCACCAACTCACGGGGGGGAGACCCAGTACTTC | CASSPTHGGETQYF
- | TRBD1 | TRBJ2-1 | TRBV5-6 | TGTGCCAGCAGCAGGGGACAGGGCCTTTCCTACAATGAGCAGTTCTTC | CASSRGQGLSYNEQFF
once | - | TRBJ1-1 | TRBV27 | TGTGCCAGCAGTTTCACCACAGAGTACACTGAAGCTTTCTTT | CASSFTTEYTEAFF
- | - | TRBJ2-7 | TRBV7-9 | TGTGCCAGCAGCTTAGGACAGATCAACTACGAGCAGTACTTC | CASSLGQINYEQYF
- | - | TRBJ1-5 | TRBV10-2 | TGCGCCAGCAGTGAATGGGGCCCTTATAGCAATCAGCCCCAGCATTTT | CASSEWGPYSNQPQHF
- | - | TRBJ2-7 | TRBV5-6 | TGTGCCAGCAGCTCCGGGACAAAGACCTACGAGCAGTACTTC | CASSSGTKTYEQYF
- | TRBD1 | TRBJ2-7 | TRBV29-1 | TGCAGCGGTGGTGCGTGGACAGGGAAAGGGTACGAGCAGTACTTC | CSGGAWTGKGYEQYF
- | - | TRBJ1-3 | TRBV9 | TGTGCCAGTGGCTCAACAGGGTCTGGAAACACCATATATTTT | CASGSTGSGNTIYF
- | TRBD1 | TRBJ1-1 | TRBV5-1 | TGCGCCAGCTCCTCAGGGGGACGACAGCTTGAAGCTTTCTTT | CASSSGGRQLEAFF
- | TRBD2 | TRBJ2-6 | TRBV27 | TGTGCCAGCAGTTTACAGGGAGTAGGTCTAGCGGGTGGCTCTGGGGCCAACGTCCTGACTTTC | CASSLQGVGLAGGSGANVLTF
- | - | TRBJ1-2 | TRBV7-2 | TGTGCCAGCAGCTTAAGCCAGGGCAATGGCTACACCTTC | CASSLSQGNGYTF
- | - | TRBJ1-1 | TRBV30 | TGTGCCTGGAGTCACGACGGGGGGAACACTGAAGCTTTCTTT | CAWSHDGGNTEAFF
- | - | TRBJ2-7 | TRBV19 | TGTGCCAGTAGTATCCCCGGACAGTCCTACGAGCAGTACTTC | CASSIPGQSYEQYF
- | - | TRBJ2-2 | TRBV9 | TGTGCCAGCAGCGCCAACCGGTGGCAGGGGAACACCGGGGAGCTGTTTTTT | CASSANRWQGNTGELFF
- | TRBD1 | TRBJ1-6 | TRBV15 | TGTGCCACCAGCAGGCTGGGGGGACAGGGAAATTCACCCCTCCACTTT | CATSRLGGQGNSPLHF
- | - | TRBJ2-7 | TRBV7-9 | TGTGCCAGCAGCTTAGCGGGAGCGAGTCGGTCCTTC | CASSLAGASRSF